This T cell receptor (beta chain) was captured in a study of technical replicates of blood from several donors. CDR1 and CDR2 (germline): LNHDA, SQIVND (reference sequence). The CDR3 spans 15 residues. The V gene end was trimmed by 6 bases and the J gene end by 6 bases; junction bases not matched to a gene: 11. The assay was immunoSEQ multiplex PCR, and TCRdb's table has in-frame clones only and misses some. Of 60,000 to 75,000 clones in the sample, 85% to 90% were seen once. Sequencing was done on a sample of PBMCs. This receptor was obtained from a human donor in good health. Some clones in this sample may be carry-over from other donors' samples. V and J are TRBV19 and TRBJ2-1, with 7 bases lining up with TRBD2. In nucleotides, the CDR3 is TGTGCCAGTAGCCTTTCGAGCGGGGCCAGCAATGAGCAGTTCTTC. It is translated as CASSLSSGASNEQFF. The variable domain in full, with the rest retrieved from reference TRBV19 and TRBJ2-1, is DGGITQSPKYLFRKEGQNVTLSCEQNLNHDAMYWYRQDPGQGLRLIYYSQIVNDFQKGDIAEGYSVSREKKESFPLTVTSAQKNPTAFYLCASSLSSGASNEQFFGPGTRLTVL.